This T cell receptor (beta chain) derives from a study of blood T cell repertoires in COVID-19. About the research overall: The origin of the acute and convalescent COVID-19 samples was the United States, Italy and Spain. Sample material is recorded as cDNA or gDNA derived from T cells, B-cell-depleted T cells, or PBMCs.

Assay used: immunoSEQ multiplex PCR; TCRdb lists only in-frame clones, some missing. The data contain fewer than 150,000 clones, approximately 85% of them seen just once; the ten biggest clones take up roughly 2.9%. V lost 5 bases, J lost 4 bases, and 16 bases stayed unmatched. CDR1 is SNHLY, CDR2 FYNNEI, per germline. This CDR3 comprises 18 residues. The sequencing sample was made of peripheral blood. The receptor comes from a man aged 50 to 60 with acute or convalescent COVID-19. The gene calls are TRBV2 and TRBJ2-5, with 10 bases fitting TRBD2. The chain's CDR3 is CASSPAMLAGDPPETQYF. Written as DNA, the CDR3 is TGTGCCAGCAGTCCTGCGATGCTAGCGGGGGACCCCCCAGAGACCCAGTACTTC.